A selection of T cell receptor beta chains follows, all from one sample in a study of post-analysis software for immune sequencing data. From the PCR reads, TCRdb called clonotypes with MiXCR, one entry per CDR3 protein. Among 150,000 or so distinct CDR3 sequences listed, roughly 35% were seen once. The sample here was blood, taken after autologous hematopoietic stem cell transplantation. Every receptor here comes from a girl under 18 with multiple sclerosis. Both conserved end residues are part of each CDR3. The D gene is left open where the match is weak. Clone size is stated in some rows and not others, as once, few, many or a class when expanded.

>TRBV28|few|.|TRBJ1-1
CASSPPPAGDTEAFF
TGTGCCAGCAGTCCCCCGCCAGCAGGGGACACTGAAGCTTTCTTT
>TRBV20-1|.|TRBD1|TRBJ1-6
CSARDPGAGGYNSPLHF
TGCAGTGCTAGAGATCCAGGGGCAGGGGGCTATAATTCACCCCTCCACTTT
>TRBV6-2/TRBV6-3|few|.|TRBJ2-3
CASSHAGTSTDTQYF
TGTGCCAGCAGCCACGCGGGAACTAGCACAGATACGCAGTATTTT
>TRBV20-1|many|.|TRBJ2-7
CSARGWPKGSEQYF
TGCAGTGCTAGAGGCTGGCCCAAGGGTTCCGAGCAGTACTTC
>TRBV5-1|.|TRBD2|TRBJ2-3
CASSLGTSGSPDTQYF
TGCGCCAGCAGCTTGGGGACTAGCGGGAGCCCAGATACGCAGTATTTT
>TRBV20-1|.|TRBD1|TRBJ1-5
CSARDRGRGDSQPQHF
TGCAGTGCTAGAGATCGAGGCAGGGGGGACAGTCAGCCCCAGCATTTT
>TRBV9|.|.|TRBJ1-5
CASSVGVMDQPQHF
TGTGCCAGCAGCGTAGGGGTTATGGATCAGCCCCAGCATTTT
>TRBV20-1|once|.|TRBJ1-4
CSASRPNEKLFF
TGCAGTGCTAGCCGGCCAAATGAAAAACTGTTTTTT
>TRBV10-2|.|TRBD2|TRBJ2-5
CASSGGREGLLLGETQYF
TGCGCCAGCAGTGGCGGGCGGGAGGGCCTTCTACTCGGGGAGACCCAGTACTTC
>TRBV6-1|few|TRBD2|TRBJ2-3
CASSELTSGSTDTQYF
TGTGCCAGCAGTGAATTGACTAGCGGGAGCACAGATACGCAGTATTTT
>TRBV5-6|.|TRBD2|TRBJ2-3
CASSPPKTSGRADTQYF
TGTGCCAGCAGCCCCCCCAAGACTAGCGGGAGGGCTGATACGCAGTATTTT
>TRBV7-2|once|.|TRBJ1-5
CASSLDRSQPQHF
TGTGCCAGCAGCTTAGATAGGAGTCAGCCCCAGCATTTT
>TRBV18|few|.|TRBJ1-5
CASSHSVGEYQPQHF
TGTGCCAGCTCGCACAGCGTTGGAGAATATCAGCCCCAGCATTTT
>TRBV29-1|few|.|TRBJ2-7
CSVRGQGHEQYF
TGCAGCGTAAGAGGTCAGGGTCACGAGCAGTACTTC
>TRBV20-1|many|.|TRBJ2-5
CSARVQGGALQGETQYF
TGCAGTGCTAGAGTTCAGGGGGGGGCCCTCCAAGGCGAGACCCAGTACTTC
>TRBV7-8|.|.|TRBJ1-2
CASSLELGGDGYTF
TGTGCCAGCAGCTTAGAATTAGGCGGCGATGGCTACACCTTC
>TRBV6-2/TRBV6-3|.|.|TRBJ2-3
CASRLWRPGGQGDTQYF
TGTGCCAGCAGGCTTTGGCGTCCCGGGGGGCAAGGAGATACGCAGTATTTT
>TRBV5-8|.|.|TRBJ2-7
CASSSSYKQGYEQYF
TGTGCCAGCAGCTCCTCATACAAACAGGGCTACGAGCAGTACTTC
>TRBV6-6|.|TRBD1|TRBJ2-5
CATRQGWETQYF
TGTGCCACCAGACAGGGCTGGGAGACCCAGTACTTC
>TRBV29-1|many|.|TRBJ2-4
CSVGSTGENIQYF
TGCAGCGTTGGTTCGACAGGAGAAAACATTCAGTACTTC
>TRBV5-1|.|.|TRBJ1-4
CASSPNGETNEKLFF
TGCGCCAGCAGCCCGAACGGTGAAACTAATGAAAAACTGTTTTTT